The rows below give T cell receptor beta chains drawn from one sample of a study of T cells in Graves' hyperthyroidism and ophthalmopathy. TCRdb reprocessed the multiplex PCR reads with MiXCR, giving one entry per CDR3 protein. The data contain under 650,000 distinct CDR3 sequences, around 15% of them seen just once; the ten biggest clones take up around 4%. The sample comprised blood. The receptors come from a woman aged 25 to 39 with Graves' hyperthyroidism. CDR3s include the opening cysteine and the closing phenylalanine or tryptophan. D genes are given only for firm matches. Expanded clones get a size class; other rows say once, few or many, or leave the size out.

clone_size j_call d_call v_call cdr3_aa cdr3_nt
few TRBJ2-7 NA TRBV10-3 CAISESWEQYF TGTGCCATCAGTGAGTCGTGGGAGCAGTACTTC
NA TRBJ2-5 NA TRBV5-4 CASSLGQRGETQYF TGTGCCAGCAGCTTGGGACAGAGGGGAGAGACCCAGTACTTC
many TRBJ1-3 NA TRBV12-3/TRBV12-4 CASSPRGAGNTIYF TGTGCCAGCAGCCCACGGGGGGCTGGAAACACCATATATTTT
NA TRBJ2-1 NA TRBV19 CASAPSGTHPNNEQFF TGTGCCAGCGCACCCTCGGGCACTCATCCTAACAATGAGCAGTTCTTC
NA TRBJ2-1 NA TRBV12-3/TRBV12-4 CASSLGYNGQFF TGTGCCAGTAGTTTAGGGTACAATGGGCAGTTCTTC
many TRBJ2-1 TRBD2 TRBV12-3/TRBV12-4 CASSLRFLAGGGNEQFF TGTGCCAGCAGTTTAAGATTCCTAGCGGGAGGAGGCAATGAGCAGTTCTTC
NA TRBJ1-1 NA TRBV7-9 CAIHPDKSSAEAFF TGTGCCATCCACCCTGACAAATCTTCGGCTGAAGCTTTCTTT
many TRBJ2-5 NA TRBV2 CASSGSGLGETQYF TGTGCCAGCAGTGGGTCCGGGTTGGGGGAGACCCAGTACTTC
few TRBJ2-6 NA TRBV20-1 CSARQTLSGAGANVLTF TGCAGTGCTAGACAGACCCTTAGTGGAGCTGGGGCCAACGTCCTGACTTTC
NA TRBJ2-7 NA TRBV28 CASSTPLDREGYGQYF TGTGCCAGCAGTACTCCCTTGGACCGAGAAGGCTACGGGCAGTACTTC
many TRBJ2-1 TRBD2 TRBV7-9 CASSSTSAILYNEQFF TGTGCCAGCAGCAGCACTAGCGCTATTTTGTACAATGAGCAGTTCTTC
NA TRBJ2-1 NA TRBV29-1 CSALDSPYNEQFF TGCAGCGCATTAGACAGTCCCTACAATGAGCAGTTCTTC
few TRBJ2-1 NA TRBV19 CASSPFTSSYNEQFF TGTGCCAGTAGTCCCTTTACAAGCTCCTACAATGAGCAGTTCTTC
few TRBJ2-1 TRBD2 TRBV7-7 CASSLGAASGSNEQFF TGTGCTAGCAGCTTAGGGGCGGCTAGCGGGAGTAATGAGCAGTTCTTC
many TRBJ2-1 TRBD2 TRBV7-2 CASRHSSGSYNEQFF TGTGCCAGCAGACACAGTAGCGGGAGCTACAATGAGCAGTTCTTC
few TRBJ1-2 NA TRBV6-1 CATGGGYNYGYTF TGTGCCACCGGGGGCGGATATAACTATGGCTACACCTTC
NA TRBJ2-5 NA TRBV4-2 CASSQWWVGASQETQYF TGTGCCAGCAGCCAATGGTGGGTCGGCGCCTCCCAAGAGACCCAGTACTTC
many TRBJ2-5 NA TRBV7-9 CASSLAPRVETQYF TGTGCCAGCAGCTTAGCGCCTAGAGTAGAGACCCAGTACTTC
NA TRBJ2-5 TRBD2 TRBV6-1 CASSSLAGGRGGETQYF TGTGCCAGCAGTTCGCTAGCGGGAGGGCGTGGGGGTGAGACCCAGTACTTC
few TRBJ2-7 TRBD1 TRBV27 CASSQGTGGPSGYEQYF TGTGCCAGCAGTCAGGGGACAGGGGGTCCTAGCGGCTACGAGCAGTACTTC
NA TRBJ1-2 NA TRBV10-2 CASSENGNYGYTF TGCGCCAGCAGTGAGAACGGGAACTATGGCTACACCTTC
many TRBJ1-1 TRBD1 TRBV11-2 CASSVSRQGPEAFF TGTGCCAGCAGCGTATCGCGACAGGGCCCTGAAGCTTTCTTT
many TRBJ1-5 TRBD1 TRBV2 CASSEGDRGYQPQHF TGTGCCAGCAGTGAGGGGGACAGGGGGTATCAGCCCCAGCATTTT
NA TRBJ1-1 NA TRBV13 CASTRAGARGAEAFF TGTGCCAGCACCCGGGCGGGGGCGCGGGGCGCTGAAGCTTTCTTT
NA TRBJ1-5 NA TRBV27 CASSLSPFNQPQHF TGTGCCAGCAGTTTGAGTCCTTTCAATCAGCCCCAGCATTTT
few TRBJ2-7 NA TRBV18 CASSPNVYEQYF TGTGCCAGCTCACCAAACGTATACGAGCAGTACTTC
few TRBJ1-1 NA TRBV4-3 CASSQEGYREAFF TGCGCCAGCAGCCAAGAAGGGTATAGGGAAGCTTTCTTT
NA TRBJ2-1 TRBD1 TRBV18 CASSPPDRGAYNEQFF TGTGCCAGCTCACCACCGGACAGGGGAGCGTACAATGAGCAGTTCTTC
NA TRBJ1-4 TRBD1 TRBV7-9 CASSSTGVVEKLFF TGTGCCAGCAGCTCGACAGGGGTGGTGGAAAAACTGTTTTTT
many TRBJ2-7 TRBD1 TRBV29-1 CSVSPTGDEQYF TGCAGCGTTTCTCCGACAGGGGACGAGCAGTACTTC
few TRBJ2-7 TRBD2 TRBV29-1 CSVLTSGSSYEQYF TGCAGCGTCTTGACTAGCGGGAGCAGTTACGAGCAGTACTTC
many TRBJ1-1 NA TRBV7-9 CASSPKVGPNTEAFF TGTGCCAGCAGCCCCAAAGTAGGCCCGAACACTGAAGCTTTCTTT
many TRBJ2-1 TRBD1 TRBV6-1 CASPGGTGDNEQFF TGTGCCAGCCCGGGGGGGACAGGGGACAATGAGCAGTTCTTC
once TRBJ2-3 NA TRBV6-1 CASRPLRDTDTQYF TGTGCCAGCAGACCGTTAAGGGACACAGATACGCAGTATTTT
NA TRBJ2-1 TRBD2 TRBV19 CASRREARGRGGNEQFF TGTGCCTCACGAAGGGAGGCGCGGGGGAGGGGAGGGAATGAGCAGTTCTTC
NA TRBJ1-2 TRBD1 TRBV6-5 CASSYGVVGQDYGYTF TGTGCCAGCAGTTACGGGGTTGTTGGACAGGACTATGGCTACACCTTC
NA TRBJ2-7 NA TRBV28 CATRVDQATYEQYF TGTGCCACCCGCGTCGATCAGGCGACCTACGAGCAGTACTTC
many TRBJ2-7 TRBD2 TRBV6-1 CASSVSGRGGYEQYF TGTGCCAGCAGTGTTAGCGGGAGAGGGGGATACGAGCAGTACTTC
few TRBJ1-5 NA TRBV19 CASSIDRQPQHF TGTGCCAGTAGTATAGACCGTCAGCCCCAGCATTTT
NA TRBJ1-4 NA TRBV5-8 CASSEEGKNNEKLFF TGTGCCAGCAGCGAAGAGGGGAAGAATAATGAAAAACTGTTTTTT
NA TRBJ1-3 TRBD1 TRBV6-1 CASTPGGGGNTIYF TGTGCCAGCACTCCAGGGGGTGGCGGAAACACCATATATTTT
NA TRBJ2-7 NA TRBV4-2 CASSQALGTDSYEQYF TGTGCCAGCAGCCAAGCGCTTGGAACGGACAGCTACGAGCAGTACTTC
many TRBJ2-1 TRBD2 TRBV28 CASSPSGRAAYEQFF TGTGCCAGCAGTCCCAGCGGGAGGGCCGCGTATGAGCAGTTCTTC
many TRBJ2-7 TRBD2 TRBV7-2 CASSLGGTSGRYEQYF TGTGCCAGCAGCTTAGGGGGGACTAGCGGGAGATACGAGCAGTACTTC
few TRBJ2-3 TRBD2 TRBV24-1 CATSETSGRLTDTQYF TGTGCCACCAGTGAAACTAGCGGGAGATTGACAGATACGCAGTATTTT
many TRBJ1-4 TRBD1 TRBV28 CASNRPGGLHEKLFF TGTGCCAGCAACCGACCAGGGGGCCTTCATGAAAAACTGTTTTTT
NA TRBJ2-7 TRBD2 TRBV30 CAWNGGRDLASYEQYF TGTGCCTGGAATGGCGGGAGGGATCTGGCCTCCTACGAGCAGTACTTC
many TRBJ2-7 NA TRBV2 CASSGRPYEQYF TGTGCCAGCAGTGGACGGCCCTACGAGCAGTACTTC
NA TRBJ1-1 TRBD1 TRBV19 CAKTLRQGAAEAFF TGTGCCAAGACGCTTCGACAGGGGGCCGCTGAAGCTTTCTTT
many TRBJ2-6 TRBD1 TRBV28 CATPRPGTEQPGANVLTF TGTGCCACTCCACGTCCCGGGACAGAGCAGCCTGGGGCCAACGTCCTGACTTTC
many TRBJ2-1 NA TRBV29-1 CSVSGTFRVNEQFF TGCAGCGTTAGCGGGACATTCAGAGTCAATGAGCAGTTCTTC
NA TRBJ1-4 NA TRBV9 CASSAQGEEGEKLFF TGTGCCAGCAGCGCTCAAGGGGAGGAGGGTGAAAAACTGTTTTTT
NA TRBJ1-1 NA TRBV5-8 CASSLGVLHGAEAFF TGTGCCAGCAGCTTGGGGGTCCTCCACGGCGCTGAAGCTTTCTTT
many TRBJ1-1 NA TRBV12-3/TRBV12-4 CASEGQGSEAFF TGTGCCAGCGAGGGGCAGGGTTCTGAAGCTTTCTTT
NA TRBJ2-1 TRBD2 TRBV20-1 CSARTSGPGNEQFF TGCAGTGCTAGGACTAGCGGTCCAGGGAATGAGCAGTTCTTC
few TRBJ2-3 NA TRBV4-1 CASSHLREDTQYF TGCGCCAGCAGCCATCTAAGGGAGGATACGCAGTATTTT